The 12 T cell receptor beta chains presented below share a single source sample, sequenced in a study of HIV-infected patients and healthy controls. Follow-up blood was drawn about 14 weeks, roughly three months, after antiretroviral therapy began. All unsorted peripheral T cells were captured because whole blood was used without fractionation. Alpha and beta constant-region primers primed reverse transcription of around 0.5 ug RNA. Using multiplexing indices, alpha and beta chain libraries were generated apart by chain-specific third strand synthesis. From the 5' RACE reads, TCRdb called clonotypes with MiXCR, one entry per CDR3 protein. The sample yields 8,500 to 9,000 distinct CDR3 sequences, approximately 9.1% seen once. The sample here was blood, taken during antiretroviral therapy. These receptor sequences come from an adult with HIV infection.

This clonotype was counted between two and nine times. V is TRBV2 and J is TRBJ2-2; possibly TRBD1 or TRBD2 for D (5 bases each). The germline CDR1 and CDR2 sequences are SNHLY and FYNNEI. The length of the CDR3 is 14 residues. Trimming cost V 6 bases and J 2 bases, with 10 bases left between them. CDR3 loop: CASRAGDNTGELFF. The DNA for the CDR3 is TGTGCCAGCAGGGCCGGGGACAACACCGGGGAGCTGTTTTTT.

In its sample, this clonotype was seen a few times. J is TRBJ1-3 and V is TRBV7-2; D is undetermined. This CDR3 spans 13 amino acids. The germline V gene has CDR1 SGHTA and CDR2 FQGNSA. Trimming shortened V by 4 bases and J by 2 bases, and 6 bases separated the two germline ends. The CDR3 DNA reads as TGTGCCAGCAGCTCGACTACTGGAAACACCATATATTTT. Its protein is CASSSTTGNTIYF.

The sample holds many counts of this clonotype. The genes are TRBV14 and TRBJ2-2; no clear D gene. The CDR3 has 17 residues. Trimming cost V 0 bases and J 1 base, with 12 bases left between them. Germline-derived CDR1 and CDR2 are SGHDN and FVKESK. CDR3 in amino acids: CASSQDDRDKNTGELFF. The CDR3 DNA reads TGTGCCAGCAGCCAAGATGACCGAGACAAGAACACCGGGGAGCTGTTTTTT.

This sequence joins TRBV7-2 and TRBJ2-3, with TRBD1 matching 10 bases. The CDR3 has 14 residues. Germline CDR1 reads SGHTA; CDR2 reads FQGNSA. The ends lost 6 bases at V and 4 bases at J; junction bases unmatched: 4. The CDR3 sequence is CASSWDRGADTQYF. CDR3 DNA: TGTGCCAGCAGTTGGGACAGGGGCGCAGATACGCAGTATTTT.

This clonotype was recorded at least ten times. The DNA for the CDR3 is TGTGCCAGCAGCCCCTGGAGGACTCCCGCCTACGAGCAGTACTTC. Residues: CASSPWRTPAYEQYF. The chain joins TRBV3-1 to TRBJ2-7; D possibly corresponds to TRBD2 (5 bases). V lost 4 bases and J 2 bases, leaving 15 bases between the germline ends. This CDR3 is built from 15 residues. The germline CDR1 and CDR2 sequences are LGHDT and YNNKEL (reference sequence).

In its sample, this clonotype ranks as medium-sized. V gene TRBV7-9 combines with J gene TRBJ2-2; 9 bases fit TRBD1. The CDR3 contains 16 residues. V lost 5 bases to trimming and J lost 2 bases; unmatched junction nucleotides: 6. CDR1 and CDR2 from the germline V gene are SEHNR and FQNEAQ (reference sequence). As DNA, the CDR3 is TGTGCCAGCAGCCCGCGGACAGGGGCAAACACCGGGGAGCTGTTTTTT. Encoded protein: CASSPRTGANTGELFF.

In this sample, this clonotype is medium-sized (0.01 to 0.1%). The V gene is TRBV7-2, the J gene TRBJ2-7; TRBD1 agrees at 8 bases. This CDR3 is built from 13 residues. V was pared by 5 bases and J by 2 bases, with 2 bases of the junction left unmatched. Germline-derived CDR1 and CDR2 are SGHTA and FQGNSA. CDR3 protein: CASSRDRPYEQYF. In DNA, the CDR3 is TGTGCCAGCAGCCGGGACAGGCCCTACGAGCAGTACTTC. The whole variable domain, filled in from reference TRBV7-2 and TRBJ2-7, reads GAGVSQSPSNKVTEKGKDVELRCDPISGHTALYWYRQSLGQGLEFLIYFQGNSAPDKSGLPSDRFSAERTGGSVSTLTIQRTQQEDSAVYLCASSRDRPYEQYFGPGTRLTVT.

This clonotype is classed as medium-sized. The chain joins TRBV20-1 to TRBJ2-7; 14 bases fit TRBD2. This CDR3 region has 14 residues. CDR1 and CDR2 from the germline V gene are DFQATT and SNEGSKA (reference sequence). The junction had 6 bases not matched to a gene; V was cut back by 7 bases and J by 4 bases. The CDR3 is CSVLRTSGGYEQYF. CDR3 nucleotides: TGCAGTGTCCTTCGGACTAGCGGGGGGTACGAGCAGTACTTC.

This clonotype was observed many times. The V gene is TRBV7-2, the J gene TRBJ2-7; D gene uncertain. Deletions cut 1 base from V and 3 bases from J, with 10 bases between. There are 14 residues in the CDR3. Per germline, CDR1 SGHTA and CDR2 FQGNSA. CDR3 sequence (DNA): TGTGCCAGCAGCTTAGGTCCAGCCGACTACGAGCAGTACTTC. Encoded protein: CASSLGPADYEQYF.

As regards this clonotype: The conserved phenylalanine or tryptophan normally closing the CDR3 is absent here, so this likely arose from a read error. The limits of the CDR3 on the DNA are not certain, so only TCRdb's listed CDR3 is given. The gene calls are TRBV19 and TRBJ1-4. The CDR3 is 15 amino acids long, termini counted. Germline CDR1 LNHDA, CDR2 SQIVND (reference sequence). This chain's CDR3 is CASSLRVTRDEKLCG.

In its sample, this clonotype was seen a few times. The chain is built from TRBV20-1 and TRBJ2-3, with TRBD1 matching 7 bases. The CDR3 runs to 17 residues. V shed 2 bases, J shed 1 base, and the junction held 12 bases outside the gene matches. Germline V gene sequence: CDR1 DFQATT, CDR2 SNEGSKA (reference sequence). The CDR3 nucleotides are TGCAGTGCTAGACCCCTAGGACAGGCCCCTGGCACAGATACGCAGTATTTT. Translated: CSARPLGQAPGTDTQYF.

In its sample, this clonotype is medium-sized. The chain is built from TRBV20-1 and TRBJ2-7; TRBD1 might be the D (5 bases). The CDR3 totals 13 residues. V lost 0 bases and J 3 bases, leaving 9 bases between the germline ends. Per germline, CDR1 DFQATT and CDR2 SNEGSKA (reference sequence). The CDR3 loop is CSARDSRGYEQYF. CDR3 nucleotides: TGCAGTGCTAGAGATAGTAGGGGCTACGAGCAGTACTTC.